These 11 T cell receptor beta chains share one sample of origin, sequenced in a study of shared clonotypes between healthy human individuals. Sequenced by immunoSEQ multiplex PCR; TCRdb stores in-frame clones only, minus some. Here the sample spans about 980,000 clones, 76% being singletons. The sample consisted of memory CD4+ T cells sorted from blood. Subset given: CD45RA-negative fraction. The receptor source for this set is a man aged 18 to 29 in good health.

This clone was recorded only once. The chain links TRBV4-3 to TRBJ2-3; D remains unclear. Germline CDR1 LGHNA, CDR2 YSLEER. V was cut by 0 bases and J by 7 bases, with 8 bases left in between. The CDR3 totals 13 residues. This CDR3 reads CASSQDGRNTQYF. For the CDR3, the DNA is TGCGCCAGCAGCCAAGACGGGCGTAATACGCAGTATTTT.

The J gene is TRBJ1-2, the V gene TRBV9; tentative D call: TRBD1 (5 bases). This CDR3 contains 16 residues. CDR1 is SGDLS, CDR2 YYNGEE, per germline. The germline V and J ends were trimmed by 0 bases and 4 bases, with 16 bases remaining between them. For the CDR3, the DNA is TGTGCCAGCAGCGTAGGGCGGGGCGCCAGTGGCTATGGCTACACCTTC. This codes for CASSVGRGASGYGYTF.

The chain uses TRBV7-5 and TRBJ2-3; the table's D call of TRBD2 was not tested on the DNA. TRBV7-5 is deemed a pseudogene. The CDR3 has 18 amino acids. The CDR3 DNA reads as TGTGCCAGAAGCTTAGAGGGCTCCCATCGCGGGGGGGCAGATACGCAGTATTTT. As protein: CARSLEGSHRGGADTQYF.

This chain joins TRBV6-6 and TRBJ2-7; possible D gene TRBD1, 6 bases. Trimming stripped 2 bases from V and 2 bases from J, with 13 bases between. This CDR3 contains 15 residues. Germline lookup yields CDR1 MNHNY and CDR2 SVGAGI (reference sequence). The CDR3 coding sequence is TGTGCCAGCAGTTACATTACAGGGAAGGCCTACGAGCAGTACTTC. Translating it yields CASSYITGKAYEQYF.

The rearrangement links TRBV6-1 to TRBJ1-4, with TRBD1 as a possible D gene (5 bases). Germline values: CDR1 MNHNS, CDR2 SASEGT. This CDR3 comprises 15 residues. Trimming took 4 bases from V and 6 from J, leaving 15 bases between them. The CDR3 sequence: CASSAGTATYEKLFF. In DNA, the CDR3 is TGTGCCAGCAGTGCCGGGACGGCTACATATGAAAAACTGTTTTTT.

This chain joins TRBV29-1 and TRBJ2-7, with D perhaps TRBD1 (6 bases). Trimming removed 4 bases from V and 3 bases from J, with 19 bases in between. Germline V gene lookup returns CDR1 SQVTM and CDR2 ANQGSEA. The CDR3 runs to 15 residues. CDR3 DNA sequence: TGCAGCGTTGTCACCAATGGACAGATCGGCTACGAGCAGTACTTC. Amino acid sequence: CSVVTNGQIGYEQYF.

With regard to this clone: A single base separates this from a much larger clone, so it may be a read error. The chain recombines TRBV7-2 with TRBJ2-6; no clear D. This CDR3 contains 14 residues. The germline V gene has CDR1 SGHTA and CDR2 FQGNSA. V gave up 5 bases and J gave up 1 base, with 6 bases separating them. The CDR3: CASSPRSGANVLTF. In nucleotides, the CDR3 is TGTGCCAGCAGCCCGAGGTCTGGGGCCAACGTCCTGACTTTC.

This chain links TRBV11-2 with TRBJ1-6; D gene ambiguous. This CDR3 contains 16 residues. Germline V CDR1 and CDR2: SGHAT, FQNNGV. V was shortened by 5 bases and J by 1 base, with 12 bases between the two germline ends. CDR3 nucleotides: TGTGCCAGCAGCCCGGGATTTGGATCCTATAATTCACCCCTCCACTTT. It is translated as CASSPGFGSYNSPLHF.

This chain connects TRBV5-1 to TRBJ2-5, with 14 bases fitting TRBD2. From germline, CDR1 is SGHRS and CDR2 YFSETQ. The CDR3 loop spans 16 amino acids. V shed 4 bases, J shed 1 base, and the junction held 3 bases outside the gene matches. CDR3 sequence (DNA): TGCGCCAGCAGCGGGACTAGCGGGGGAGCCCAAGAGACCCAGTACTTC. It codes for CASSGTSGGAQETQYF.

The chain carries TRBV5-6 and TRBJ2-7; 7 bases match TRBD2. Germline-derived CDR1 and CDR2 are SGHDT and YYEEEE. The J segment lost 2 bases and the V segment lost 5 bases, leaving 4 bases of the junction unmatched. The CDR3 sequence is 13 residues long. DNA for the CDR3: TGTGCCAGCAGTCCCGGACTAGCCTACGAGCAGTACTTC. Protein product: CASSPGLAYEQYF.

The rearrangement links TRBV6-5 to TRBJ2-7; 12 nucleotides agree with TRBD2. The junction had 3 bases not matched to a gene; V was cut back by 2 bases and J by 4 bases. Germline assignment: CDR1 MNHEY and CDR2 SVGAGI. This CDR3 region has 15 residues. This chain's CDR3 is CASSYALAGGYEQYF. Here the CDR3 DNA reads TGTGCCAGCAGTTACGCTCTAGCGGGAGGGTACGAGCAGTACTTC.